Shown below are 23 T cell receptor beta chains from a single sample sequenced in a study of T cell changes during pregnancy in multiple sclerosis (dated by TCRdb to about 2019). Receptor amplification or capture employed the immunoSEQ multiplex PCR assay. Held by TCRdb, this immuneACCESS table contains in-frame sequences only and omits some clones. Under half of the omission traces to an unresolved V gene where checked; the cause of the rest is unknown. The sample table records about 34,000 clones; about 87% of these occur just once. 3% to 4.5% of the sample is in the top ten clones. The starting material was CD8+ T cells from peripheral blood mononuclear cells, obtained in the third trimester of pregnancy. The receptors originated from a female donor with multiple sclerosis, enrolled in a pregnancy study.

The V gene is TRBV11-2, the J gene TRBJ1-2; tentative D call: TRBD1 (6 bases). The CDR3 has 16 amino acids. Trimming left V 1 base short and J 6 bases short, with 18 bases between. Per the germline V gene, CDR1 is SGHAT and CDR2 is FQNNGV. CDR3 in amino acids: CASSLVGAGARDGYTF. CDR3 nucleotide sequence: TGTGCCAGCAGCTTAGTAGGGGCAGGGGCACGGGATGGCTACACCTTC.

This sequence joins TRBV7-8 and TRBJ2-3; 8 bases line up with TRBD2. This CDR3 is built from 15 residues. In germline, CDR1 is SGHVS, CDR2 FQNEAQ. J gave up 2 bases and V 5 bases, and 6 bases lay outside the gene matches. DNA of the CDR3: TGTGCCAGCAGCCTGGAGCGGGGGTCCACAGATACGCAGTATTTT. Its translation: CASSLERGSTDTQYF.

The CDR3 here is CASSLGTSYNEQFF. The CDR3 region has the DNA TGTGCCAGTAGTCTCGGGACTTCCTACAATGAGCAGTTCTTC. This chain connects TRBV19 to TRBJ2-1; perhaps TRBD2 as D (6 bases). Trimming stripped 5 bases from V and 1 base from J, with 9 bases between. Germline CDR1 and CDR2: LNHDA and SQIVND (reference sequence). The CDR3 is made up of 14 amino acids.

V and J are TRBV27 and TRBJ1-5; unclear D gene. This CDR3 comprises 14 residues. With 3 bases removed from V and 6 bases from J, the gap between germline ends came to 12 bases. Looked up from germline, CDR1 is MNHEY and CDR2 is SMNVEV (reference sequence). The CDR3 DNA sequence: TGTGCCAGCAGTTTTCGGGGAGGTAGTCAGCCCCAGCATTTT. Its protein product is CASSFRGGSQPQHF.

This clone was observed a handful of times. This chain links TRBV6-1 with TRBJ2-7; 11 positions match TRBD2. CDR1 and CDR2 from the germline V gene are MNHNS and SASEGT. V lost 6 bases to trimming and J lost 6 bases; unmatched junction nucleotides: 1. The CDR3 length is 12 residues. DNA for the CDR3: TGTGCCAGCAGACTAGCGGGGGCCGAGCAGTACTTC. Protein sequence: CASRLAGAEQYF.

The sample holds one count of this clone. The rearrangement uses TRBV27 and TRBJ1-2, with 10 bases that match TRBD1. Looked up from germline, CDR1 is MNHEY and CDR2 is SMNVEV (reference sequence). The CDR3 has 14 residues. The V segment lost 4 bases and the J segment 8 bases; nucleotides outside the gene matches: 7. CDR3 DNA: TGTGCCAGCAGTTCAAGACAGGGGGCGGAGGGCTACACCTTC. Translated, it gives CASSSRQGAEGYTF.

The J gene is TRBJ2-2, the V gene TRBV7-9; D is uncertain. This CDR3 has 12 residues. Germline V CDR1 and CDR2: SEHNR, FQNEAQ (reference sequence). V was clipped by 6 bases and J by 6 bases, with 8 bases between them. CDR3 sequence reads: CASRTNAGELFF. DNA for the CDR3: TGTGCCAGCAGGACAAATGCCGGGGAGCTGTTTTTT.

The chain recombines TRBV5-1 with TRBJ2-1, with D maybe TRBD1 (6 bases). This CDR3 has 14 residues. Per the germline V gene, CDR1 is SGHRS and CDR2 is YFSETQ. With 2 bases removed from V and 8 bases from J, the gap between germline ends came to 14 bases. The chain's CDR3 is CASSFEGRGDEQFF. DNA of the CDR3: TGCGCCAGCAGCTTTGAGGGCAGGGGCGATGAGCAGTTCTTC.

The J gene is TRBJ1-1, the V gene TRBV27, with 8 bases identical to TRBD1. The CDR3 covers 16 residues. V was pared by 5 bases and J by 3 bases, with 11 bases of the junction left unmatched. Germline assignment: CDR1 MNHEY and CDR2 SMNVEV (reference sequence). CDR3 residues: CASSLKSWTGYTEAFF. The CDR3 nucleotides are TGTGCCAGCAGTCTTAAAAGTTGGACAGGGTACACTGAAGCTTTCTTT.

J is TRBJ1-2 and V is TRBV7-9; the D is unclear. From germline, CDR1 is SEHNR and CDR2 FQNEAQ (reference sequence). The CDR3 covers 15 residues. V lost 5 bases, J lost 3 bases, and 16 bases lay in between. CDR3 sequence (DNA): TGTGCCAGCAGCGACGGGATGAGGCTCGACTATGGCTACACCTTC. Translation gives CASSDGMRLDYGYTF.

The chain is built from TRBV14 and TRBJ2-1; 8 bases match TRBD2. Trimming removed 3 bases from V and 8 bases from J; junction bases left unmatched: 6. The CDR3 sequence is 14 residues long. Germline V lookup: CDR1 SGHDN, CDR2 FVKESK. The CDR3 bases are TGTGCCAGCAGCCACTTCGGGGGGGCCTATGAGCAGTTCTTC. Translating gives CASSHFGGAYEQFF.

V gene TRBV27 combines with J gene TRBJ2-7; 7 positions match TRBD1. Trimming cost V 5 bases and J 7 bases; bases outside gene matches: 8. CDR1 and CDR2 from the germline V gene are MNHEY and SMNVEV (reference sequence). The length of the CDR3 is 13 residues. The CDR3 reads CASSPGQSGEQYF. The CDR3 DNA follows: TGTGCCAGCAGTCCGGGACAGTCCGGGGAGCAGTACTTC.

The chain employs TRBV7-9 and TRBJ2-7; D ambiguous. The germline V gene has CDR1 SEHNR and CDR2 FQNEAQ (reference sequence). The CDR3 length is 14 residues. The V end was cut by 5 bases, the J end by 4 bases, with 15 bases between. CDR3 nucleotide sequence: TGTGCCAGCAGCGCGATCATGCCGTGGTACGAGCAGTACTTC. This gives the protein CASSAIMPWYEQYF.

Concerning this clone itself: One end of the junction varies from germline; a read error may be responsible. The V and J genes are TRBV7-2 and TRBJ1-2; 7 bases agree with TRBD1. Germline CDR1 SGHTA, CDR2 FQGNSA. The CDR3 has 11 amino acids. The CDR3 spells CASSHTGARFF. In nucleotides, the CDR3 is TGTGCCAGCAGCCATACAGGGGCGAGATTCTTC.

The chain combines TRBV2 with TRBJ2-1; 10 nucleotides line up with TRBD2. J lost 5 bases, V lost 4 bases, and 5 bases had no gene match. Germline lookup yields CDR1 SNHLY and CDR2 FYNNEI. This CDR3 has 15 amino acids. CDR3 nucleotides: TGTGCCAGCAGTGGGACTAGCGGAGCCAACAATGAGCAGTTCTTC. It specifies CASSGTSGANNEQFF.

The V and J genes are TRBV7-8 and TRBJ1-5, with D uncertain. The CDR3 covers 14 residues. V lost 3 bases and J lost 0, with 6 bases in between. Germline V gene sequence: CDR1 SGHVS, CDR2 FQNEAQ. CDR3 sequence (DNA): TGTGCCAGCAGCTTGCAGAATAGCAATCAGCCCCAGCATTTT. Translated, it gives CASSLQNSNQPQHF.

This chain joins TRBV7-9 and TRBJ2-7; 9 positions match TRBD1. CDR1 SEHNR and CDR2 FQNEAQ come from the germline V gene (reference sequence). V shed 1 base, J shed 1 base, and the junction held 2 bases outside the gene matches. This CDR3 has 15 amino acids. The CDR3 is CASSLVGTGSYEQYF. The CDR3 DNA follows: TGTGCCAGCAGCTTAGTTGGGACAGGGTCCTACGAGCAGTACTTC.

The chain links TRBV7-3 to TRBJ2-3, with D maybe TRBD1 (5 bases). V was trimmed by 0 bases and J by 3 bases, leaving 10 bases between them. The CDR3 sequence is 15 residues long. Germline CDR1 is SGHTA and CDR2 is FQGTGA. The CDR3, as DNA: TGTGCCAGCAGCTTAACAGGCTCAGGGACAGATACGCAGTATTTT. Encoded protein: CASSLTGSGTDTQYF.

The gene calls are TRBV10-3 and TRBJ1-1; TRBD1 matches at 7 bases. Germline V lookup: CDR1 ENHRY, CDR2 SYGVKD. Trimming cost V 7 bases and J 1 base; bases outside gene matches: 9. This CDR3 has 15 residues. For the CDR3, the DNA is TGTGCCATCACCCCCGGGACAGCTCAGAACACTGAAGCTTTCTTT. Its protein is CAITPGTAQNTEAFF.

V usage is TRBV6-6 and J usage is TRBJ1-3; no clear D gene. CDR3 size: 14 residues. Per germline, CDR1 MNHNY and CDR2 SVGAGI (reference sequence). V shed 10 bases and J shed 0 bases, with 13 bases lying between them. As DNA, the CDR3 is TGTGCCACCCGAGACTTCCCCTCTGGAAACACCATATATTTT. Its translation: CATRDFPSGNTIYF.

V and J are TRBV7-2 and TRBJ1-1; D is unresolved. This CDR3 is built from 14 residues. V was shortened by 5 bases and J by 1 base, with 11 bases between the two germline ends. Germline V gene sequence: CDR1 SGHTA, CDR2 FQGNSA. CDR3 sequence (DNA): TGTGCCAGCAGCCCTTCTGTATCGAACACTGAAGCTTTCTTT. The encoded protein is CASSPSVSNTEAFF.

The chain has TRBV27 and TRBJ2-5; weak D call: TRBD1 (6 bases). Germline CDR1 MNHEY, CDR2 SMNVEV (reference sequence). The CDR3 contains 13 residues. V lost 4 bases and J lost 2, with 8 bases in between. DNA of the CDR3: TGTGCCAGCAGTTACAGGGCGCAAGAGACCCAGTACTTC. Protein: CASSYRAQETQYF.

As DNA, the CDR3 is TGTGCCAGCATGACAGGGGCAAGCGAGCAGTACTTC. Protein product: CASMTGASEQYF. This rearrangement joins TRBV10-3 to TRBJ2-7; TRBD1 agrees at 8 bases. The CDR3 covers 12 residues. Germline CDR1 ENHRY, CDR2 SYGVKD. V lost 10 bases to trimming and J lost 6 bases; unmatched junction nucleotides: 8.